This T cell receptor beta chain originates from a study of cytomegalovirus exposure and HLA in healthy donors (dated by TCRdb to 2017 to 2019). For the study in its entirety: An earlier analysis of around 600 of the donors reported 250 to 300 Gb of sequence data and some 120 million unique TCR beta sequences from about 179 million T cells. A later genetic analysis took genome-wide SNP genotypes for about 65% of the 666 donors and used that subset as a discovery cohort. In the later analysis, no new phenotypic data were used to find candidate immune exposures; instead, reliance was placed on TCR beta sequences and their occurrence across donors. In a later analysis, previously published TCR beta repertoires from several hundred donors were re-analyzed and high-resolution HLA genotyping was added so that TCR occurrence patterns could be studied. All discovery cohort repertoires had been generated on a single sequencing platform. The study aimed to test whether cataloging public T cell receptors could reveal signatures of past pathogen exposure. Of the roughly 400 genotyped donors, around 81% fell in the genetic ancestry cluster associated with self-reported Caucasian donors. To predict cytomegalovirus infection status, the study combined high-throughput TCR immunosequencing, statistical association of individual TCRs with disease status, and machine learning. Roughly 5 DR-DQ haplotypes were handled as single units for association and clustering because linkage in the cohort was strong. Donor age, sex, ethnicity and CMV serostatus were compiled alongside the repertoire data. The number of donors typed differed by locus, with 629-630 for A, B, C, DRB1 and DQB1, around 520 for DQA1, some 570 for DPA1, and over 400 for DPB1. In addition to the first cohort of 666 subjects, a separate validation cohort of approximately 130 different subjects was used. An earlier analysis of 587 of the donors used high-throughput TCR beta sequencing to judge whether each TCR beta V gene segment behaved as functional or pseudogenic. Roughly 300 gigabases of sequencing data and 70 million to 85 million unique TCR sequences were included in an early release covering around 650 HLA-typed donors. HLA typing covered class I and class II loci at four-digit resolution. Among 300 to 450 genotyped donors of the cohort, an average of roughly 240,000 unique TCR beta nucleotide sequences were sequenced per donor, roughly 18% of them non-productive. The study profiled the T cell repertoires of 500 to 800 subjects by immunosequencing and related them to cytomegalovirus serostatus. The paper's findings and limits, for the study overall: Only TCR beta chains were sequenced in this cohort, and the absence of alpha or paired-chain data limited detectable features. When HLA alleles, especially DR and DQ, strongly co-occurred, TCR associations were difficult to assign to individual alleles. The study gave a list of about 170 TCR beta chains associated with cytomegalovirus. In a later genetic analysis, fewer N-insertions in productive TCRs were reported among donors in an Asian-associated ancestry cluster than the approximately 630-donor mean. Some 16 rarely observed V segments, including chromosome 9 orphons, were excluded from the earlier analysis of approximately 600 of the donors because counts were too low. The authors suggested that the approach could potentially be generalized to other disease states and immunological phenotypes. Presence/absence analyses assumed roughly uniform sequencing depth across donors, an assumption that may not hold. In an earlier analysis of approximately 590 of the donors, most TCR beta V segments appeared in productive rearrangements about 87% or about 30% of the time, broadly matching IMGT annotations. Because some donors lacked HLA typing at each locus, the association tests relied only on the typed subset. Some IMGT-functional V segments, including TRBV6-2 and TRBV6-3, could not be distinguished by the 87-base-pair reads and were therefore excluded. Linkage disequilibrium might explain the correlated functional status among segregating V segments, but an unknown experimental factor could not be ruled out. Most TCR sequences were observed very rarely across donors, whereas some public TCRs were present in many individuals. In a later genetic analysis, a missense DCLRE1C variant was associated with V-gene and J-gene trimming of TCR beta chains, and the association was replicated in an independent cohort. A cluster of highly shared sequence variants was judged likely to be a technical artifact of the sequencing pipeline. In a later analysis, HLA-associated TCR beta chains showed more clonal expansion and lower generation probabilities than non-associated chains that were equally common. According to a later analysis, TCR association rates differed among HLA loci, with DRB1 alleles showing the most associated TCRs and HLA-C alleles showing the fewest. In vitro tests confirmed that a few of the cytomegalovirus-associated TCR beta chains recognize cytomegalovirus antigens. A later analysis reported that several top co-occurrence clusters appeared linked to parvovirus B19, influenza, CMV and Epstein-Barr virus. Most CMV-associated TCR beta chains appeared to be HLA-restricted in a later analysis, and the HLA associations seemed to be driven largely by CMV exposure. In a later analysis, 16,951 TCR beta sequences were associated with specific HLA alleles at a false discovery rate of 0.05. The classifier was reported to diagnose cytomegalovirus status with high specificity and sensitivity in both the original and validation cohorts. A further reported finding was that TCR beta sequences accurately predicted the HLA-A and HLA-B alleles for most subjects in the first cohort. CMV serostatus was the only immune exposure information available for the cohort.

Based on the germline V gene, the CDR1 and CDR2 sequences are KGHSH and LQKENI. Spanning cysteine to phenylalanine, the CDR3 consists of 14 amino acids. Only the CDR3 part of the read is kept: 42 bases, read in frame from the first base. V drops 6 bases and J drops 3 bases, leaving 11 bases in between. Library preparation employed the immunoSEQ multiplex PCR assay. For the multiplex PCR, a mixture combining 60 forward primers for TCR Vbeta segments and 13 reverse primers for TCR Jbeta segments was used. Amplification of the CDR3 region of rearranged TCR beta genes was performed with a multiplex PCR assay on genomic DNA. On the Illumina HiSeq System, the amplified TCR beta libraries were sequenced as 87-base-pair reads. For the original study's pipeline: Across the 640 or so repertoires, a later analysis counted roughly 84 million unique TCR beta chains, roughly 11 million of which were shared by at least two donors. Raw reads were error-corrected and collapsed into unique sequences with a nearest-neighbor algorithm that merged closely related sequences to remove PCR and sequencing errors. To assign V, D and J gene segments, CDR3 sequences were aligned to IMGT reference sequences. For a sequence to be retained, a match of at least six nucleotides to both a V gene segment and a J gene segment was required. Rearrangements were classified as productive when the CDR3 lacked stop codons and remained in frame with V and J, and all other rearrangements were classified as non-productive. CDR3 was defined according to IMGT convention as the region running from the second conserved V-encoded cysteine to the conserved J-encoded phenylalanine. The earlier analysis of some 550 of the donors excluded any sequence lacking an unambiguous match to a single V gene segment. In an earlier analysis of approximately 500 of the donors, a V segment was called functional when productive rearrangements were above 56.7%, and segregating when the standard deviation between donors exceeded 5%. To diagnose cytomegalovirus status from the catalog of TCR beta chain sequences, a statistical classification framework was built. In a later analysis, TCR nucleotide sequences were compared against IMGT/GENE-DB human TR gene sequences so that V and J genes could be assigned. In a later analysis, CDR3 sequences and most-parsimonious VDJ recombination scenarios were assigned using the TCRdist pipeline. In a later analysis, each TCR beta chain was defined by its CDR3 amino acid sequence together with its V-gene family, and reads without a unique V-gene family were excluded. In a later analysis, some 600 highly shared, low-generation-probability nucleotide sequences were removed to address suspected cross-contamination and a sequencing artifact. In a later analysis, a clonal expansion index for each public chain was calculated from normalized within-repertoire ranks of inferred template counts. Generation probabilities in a later analysis came from a VDJ recombination model fitted to out-of-frame rearrangements, and those results were checked against IGoR. A later analysis scored TCR-TCR, TCR-HLA and TCR-CMV co-occurrence with hypergeometric tests, applying a repertoire-size bias correction to TCR pairs. In a later analysis, false discovery rates were estimated by permuting HLA or CMV assignments 20 times. In a later analysis, co-occurring TCRs were grouped using DBSCAN, and TCRdist sequence similarity was added for clustering within HLA-allele-positive subsets. Co-occurrence clustering excluded repertoires with fewer than 30,000 or more than 120,000 public chains, plus five with anomalous nucleotide sharing. In TCRdb, the immuneACCESS table is reduced to in-frame sequences with V and J assigned. These tables do not hold every clone; where another copy was compared, an unresolved V gene accounts for under half, and the others remain unexplained. That table gives V, J and clone size, and the DNA gave D and trimming. The sample records roughly 100,000 clones, 76% of which are singletons. The leading ten clones occupy more than 6.5% of the sample.

In total, roughly 670 healthy bone marrow donors made up the cohort. Cohort members were all nominally healthy when sampled, although unrecorded immune exposures were likely present. The donor was CMV seropositive and was included in the group of 250 to 300 seropositive cohort members. A peripheral blood sample was provided by each donor, and peripheral blood mononuclear cells were used for TCR beta sequencing. The Qiagen DNeasy Blood Extraction Kit was used to extract genomic DNA from the blood cell samples. Remarks on this clone: Its antigen has not been determined. No base quality information exists; no much larger clone differs at one position.

The rearrangement combines TRBV18 with TRBJ1-4, with no confidently assigned D gene. Sample: PBMCs. The receptor was isolated from a man aged 35 to 55 in good health and CMV-seropositive. At the DNA level, the sequence is TGTGCCAGCTCTGCGGTAGTGGCTAATGAAAAACTGTTTTTT. The resulting protein is CASSAVVANEKLFF.